The T cell receptor beta chain described here comes from a study of blood T cells in healthy people across ages. General observations from the study: Because sorting was not performed, PBMCs prevented conclusive naive versus antigen-experienced comparison.

This CDR3 is built from 14 residues. V lost 3 bases, J lost 4 bases, and 11 bases lay in between. Note on this clonotype: The antigen is unknown.

Total RNA, at least 5.5 micrograms per sample, was extracted from PBMCs. Combining a sample-barcoded 5' primer with a J-beta primer mix, a second PCR ran for about 7 to 11 cycles. From the 5' RACE reads, TCRdb called clonotypes with MiXCR, one entry per CDR3 protein. The sample carries 1.5 million to 2 million distinct CDR3 sequences, approximately 30% recorded once. This sequence joins TRBV12-3 or TRBV12-4 and TRBJ2-3; TRBD1 is a possible D gene (5 bases). The sequence was collected from a woman between 25 and 40 years old in good health. Sample: blood. CDR3 in DNA: TGTGCCAGCAGTTTTCGGCAGGGATCAGATACGCAGTATTTT. This gives the protein CASSFRQGSDTQYF.